This is a list of T cell receptor beta chains from one sample in a study of blood T cell repertoires in COVID-19. This table comes from immunoSEQ multiplex PCR, and its TCRdb copy is limited to in-frame clones, with some not included. The sample has approximately 240,000 clones; roughly 84% are singletons. The sequencing input was peripheral blood. The source of these receptors is a woman aged 40 to 55 with active or convalescent COVID-19. The CDR3 runs from the conserved cysteine through the conserved F or W. Each record gives: D gene, V gene, J gene, clone size, CDR3 protein, CDR3 DNA. D genes are given only for firm matches. Some rows mark clone size as missing; the rest say once, few, many or name a class of expanded clone.

D gene: NA
V gene: TRBV2
J gene: TRBJ1-1
clone size: few
CDR3 protein: CARGGTTNTEAFF
CDR3 DNA: TGTGCCAGGGGGGGGACAACGAACACTGAAGCTTTCTTT

D gene: NA
V gene: TRBV12-3/TRBV12-4
J gene: TRBJ1-2
clone size: NA
CDR3 protein: CASSLADNYGYTF
CDR3 DNA: TGTGCCAGCAGTTTGGCCGATAACTATGGCTACACCTTC

D gene: TRBD2
V gene: TRBV28
J gene: TRBJ2-1
clone size: NA
CDR3 protein: CASSWTSYNEQFF
CDR3 DNA: TGTGCCAGCAGTTGGACTAGCTACAATGAGCAGTTCTTC

D gene: NA
V gene: TRBV11-2
J gene: TRBJ1-1
clone size: NA
CDR3 protein: CASSSRLNTEAFF
CDR3 DNA: TGTGCCAGCAGCTCTCGTCTGAACACTGAAGCTTTCTTT

D gene: TRBD2
V gene: TRBV28
J gene: TRBJ2-1
clone size: NA
CDR3 protein: CASHNDKEAGDYNEQFF
CDR3 DNA: TGTGCCAGCCACAACGATAAGGAAGCGGGGGACTACAATGAGCAGTTCTTC

D gene: NA
V gene: TRBV12-3/TRBV12-4
J gene: TRBJ2-7
clone size: NA
CDR3 protein: CASSTGHPYEQYF
CDR3 DNA: TGTGCCAGCAGCACGGGACATCCCTACGAGCAGTACTTC

D gene: NA
V gene: TRBV11-2
J gene: TRBJ2-1
clone size: NA
CDR3 protein: CASSGGLSSYNEQFF
CDR3 DNA: TGTGCCAGCAGCGGTGGGCTGAGCTCCTACAATGAGCAGTTCTTC

D gene: NA
V gene: TRBV3-1/TRBV3-2
J gene: TRBJ2-5
clone size: NA
CDR3 protein: CATGTSQETQYF
CDR3 DNA: TGTGCCACCGGGACTTCCCAAGAGACCCAGTACTTC

D gene: NA
V gene: TRBV30
J gene: TRBJ1-1
clone size: NA
CDR3 protein: CAWNRRGRDTEAFF
CDR3 DNA: TGTGCCTGGAACCGCAGGGGCAGGGACACTGAAGCTTTCTTT

D gene: NA
V gene: TRBV20-1
J gene: TRBJ2-5
clone size: NA
CDR3 protein: CSATTRGTQYF
CDR3 DNA: TGCAGTGCCACAACACGGGGGACCCAGTACTTC

D gene: NA
V gene: TRBV5-1
J gene: TRBJ2-1
clone size: few
CDR3 protein: CASSLDPGVNEQFF
CDR3 DNA: TGCGCCAGCAGCTTGGACCCAGGGGTCAATGAGCAGTTCTTC

D gene: NA
V gene: TRBV18
J gene: TRBJ1-1
clone size: NA
CDR3 protein: CASSPSGGDTEAFF
CDR3 DNA: TGTGCCAGCTCACCCTCGGGGGGAGACACTGAAGCTTTCTTT

D gene: NA
V gene: TRBV29-1
J gene: TRBJ2-7
clone size: NA
CDR3 protein: CSVEDNSYEQYF
CDR3 DNA: TGCAGCGTTGAAGATAACTCCTACGAGCAGTACTTC

D gene: NA
V gene: TRBV6-1
J gene: TRBJ1-1
clone size: NA
CDR3 protein: CASSEADRNTEAFF
CDR3 DNA: TGTGCCAGCAGTGAAGCCGACAGAAACACTGAAGCTTTCTTT

D gene: TRBD2
V gene: TRBV5-1
J gene: TRBJ2-1
clone size: NA
CDR3 protein: CASSPGTSGGRAFNEQFF
CDR3 DNA: TGCGCCAGCAGCCCAGGGACTAGCGGGGGCCGTGCATTCAATGAGCAGTTCTTC

D gene: TRBD1
V gene: TRBV10-3
J gene: TRBJ2-2
clone size: NA
CDR3 protein: CATGTATNTGELFF
CDR3 DNA: TGTGCCACAGGGACAGCTACGAACACCGGGGAGCTGTTTTTT

D gene: NA
V gene: TRBV28
J gene: TRBJ1-2
clone size: few
CDR3 protein: CASRRTGTLDGYTF
CDR3 DNA: TGTGCCAGCAGGCGGACCGGGACACTCGATGGCTACACCTTC

D gene: TRBD1
V gene: TRBV28
J gene: TRBJ1-3
clone size: NA
CDR3 protein: CASRSGTAQGNTIYF
CDR3 DNA: TGTGCCAGCAGATCCGGGACAGCGCAGGGAAACACCATATATTTT

D gene: TRBD2
V gene: TRBV19
J gene: TRBJ2-3
clone size: NA
CDR3 protein: CASSIESSGGSYDTQYF
CDR3 DNA: TGTGCCAGTAGTATAGAATCCAGCGGGGGGTCCTATGATACGCAGTATTTT

D gene: TRBD2
V gene: TRBV29-1
J gene: TRBJ2-1
clone size: once
CDR3 protein: CSVPASGGPYNEQFF
CDR3 DNA: TGCAGCGTGCCTGCTAGCGGGGGGCCTTACAATGAGCAGTTCTTC

D gene: NA
V gene: TRBV7-8
J gene: TRBJ2-1
clone size: NA
CDR3 protein: CASTPGFTSSYNEQFF
CDR3 DNA: TGTGCCAGCACCCCGGGGTTCACTAGCTCCTACAATGAGCAGTTCTTC

D gene: NA
V gene: TRBV7-2
J gene: TRBJ2-5
clone size: NA
CDR3 protein: CASSRRTDQETQYF
CDR3 DNA: TGTGCCAGCAGCCGCAGGACAGACCAAGAGACCCAGTACTTC

D gene: NA
V gene: TRBV9
J gene: TRBJ1-1
clone size: NA
CDR3 protein: CASSVAGGGNTEAFF
CDR3 DNA: TGTGCCAGCAGCGTAGCGGGAGGGGGGAACACTGAAGCTTTCTTT

D gene: TRBD1
V gene: TRBV19
J gene: TRBJ1-1
clone size: NA
CDR3 protein: CASSKDRVYTEAFF
CDR3 DNA: TGTGCCAGTAGTAAAGACAGGGTATACACTGAAGCTTTCTTT

D gene: NA
V gene: TRBV5-1
J gene: TRBJ1-3
clone size: NA
CDR3 protein: CASSRDTSSGNTIYF
CDR3 DNA: TGCGCCAGCAGCCGGGACACAAGCTCTGGAAACACCATATATTTT

D gene: NA
V gene: TRBV19
J gene: TRBJ1-1
clone size: NA
CDR3 protein: CASSIGRNTEAFF
CDR3 DNA: TGTGCCAGTAGTATAGGTAGGAACACTGAAGCTTTCTTT

D gene: TRBD1
V gene: TRBV2
J gene: TRBJ1-5
clone size: once
CDR3 protein: CASNRDRGNQPQHF
CDR3 DNA: TGTGCCAGCAACCGGGACAGGGGTAATCAGCCCCAGCATTTT

D gene: TRBD1
V gene: TRBV19
J gene: TRBJ1-4
clone size: NA
CDR3 protein: CASSVGQSNEKLFF
CDR3 DNA: TGTGCCAGTAGCGTGGGACAGTCAAATGAAAAACTGTTTTTT

D gene: NA
V gene: TRBV7-8
J gene: TRBJ2-1
clone size: NA
CDR3 protein: CASSSNIDSYNEQFF
CDR3 DNA: TGTGCCAGCAGCTCAAACATAGACAGTTACAATGAGCAGTTCTTC

D gene: NA
V gene: TRBV6-4
J gene: TRBJ1-4
clone size: NA
CDR3 protein: CASSDLKKRTDNEKLFF
CDR3 DNA: TGTGCCAGCAGTGACCTCAAAAAGAGGACTGATAATGAAAAACTGTTTTTT

D gene: NA
V gene: TRBV2
J gene: TRBJ1-5
clone size: few
CDR3 protein: CASRSEGIGNQPQHF
CDR3 DNA: TGTGCCAGCAGATCAGAGGGTATAGGGAATCAGCCCCAGCATTTT

D gene: TRBD2
V gene: TRBV6-5
J gene: TRBJ2-1
clone size: NA
CDR3 protein: CASSYLGSGGYNEQFF
CDR3 DNA: TGTGCCAGCAGTTACCTAGGCAGCGGGGGGTACAATGAGCAGTTCTTC

D gene: NA
V gene: TRBV7-2
J gene: TRBJ2-3
clone size: NA
CDR3 protein: CASSLGASGGTDTQYF
CDR3 DNA: TGTGCCAGCAGCTTAGGGGCTTCGGGGGGCACAGATACGCAGTATTTT

D gene: NA
V gene: TRBV6-5
J gene: TRBJ2-2
clone size: NA
CDR3 protein: CASSYESTTNTGELFF
CDR3 DNA: TGTGCCAGCAGTTACGAGAGCACTACGAACACCGGGGAGCTGTTTTTT

D gene: TRBD1
V gene: TRBV19
J gene: TRBJ1-1
clone size: NA
CDR3 protein: CASGTGFRRDTEAFF
CDR3 DNA: TGTGCCAGCGGGACAGGATTCAGGCGGGACACTGAAGCTTTCTTT

D gene: NA
V gene: TRBV6-2/TRBV6-3
J gene: TRBJ1-5
clone size: NA
CDR3 protein: CASSDEGYQPQHF
CDR3 DNA: TGTGCCAGCAGCGATGAGGGATATCAGCCCCAGCATTTT

D gene: NA
V gene: TRBV2
J gene: TRBJ1-2
clone size: NA
CDR3 protein: CASGADYGYTF
CDR3 DNA: TGTGCCAGTGGGGCAGACTATGGCTACACCTTC

D gene: TRBD2
V gene: TRBV3-1/TRBV3-2
J gene: TRBJ2-5
clone size: NA
CDR3 protein: CASSQERRGGQETQYF
CDR3 DNA: TGTGCCAGCAGCCAAGAGAGGCGGGGGGGCCAAGAGACCCAGTACTTC

D gene: TRBD2
V gene: TRBV11-2
J gene: TRBJ2-3
clone size: NA
CDR3 protein: CASSFGGSTKADTQYF
CDR3 DNA: TGTGCCAGCAGCTTCGGGGGGTCGACTAAAGCAGATACGCAGTATTTT

D gene: NA
V gene: TRBV3-1/TRBV3-2
J gene: TRBJ2-3
clone size: NA
CDR3 protein: CASSLGSTSTDTQYF
CDR3 DNA: TGTGCCAGCAGCCTCGGGTCCACTAGCACAGATACGCAGTATTTT

D gene: TRBD1
V gene: TRBV28
J gene: TRBJ1-1
clone size: NA
CDR3 protein: CASSETSGGLEAFF
CDR3 DNA: TGTGCCAGCAGTGAAACCTCAGGGGGCCTTGAAGCTTTCTTT